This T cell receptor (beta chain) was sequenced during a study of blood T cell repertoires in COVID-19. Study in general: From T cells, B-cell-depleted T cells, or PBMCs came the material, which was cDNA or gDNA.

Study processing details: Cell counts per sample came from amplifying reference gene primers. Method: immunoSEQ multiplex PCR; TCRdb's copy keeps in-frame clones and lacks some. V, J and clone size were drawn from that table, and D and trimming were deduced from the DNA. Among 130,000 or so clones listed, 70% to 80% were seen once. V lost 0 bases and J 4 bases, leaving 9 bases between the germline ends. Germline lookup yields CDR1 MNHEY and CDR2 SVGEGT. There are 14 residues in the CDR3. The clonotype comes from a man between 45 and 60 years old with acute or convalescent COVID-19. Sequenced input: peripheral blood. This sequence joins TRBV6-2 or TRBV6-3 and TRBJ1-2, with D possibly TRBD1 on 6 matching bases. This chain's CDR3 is CASSYSGQSYGYTF. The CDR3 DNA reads TGTGCCAGCAGTTACTCAGGACAGAGCTATGGCTACACCTTC.